The 8 T cell receptor beta chains listed next were all sequenced from one sample in a study of blood T cells in healthy people across ages. The authors ran a second PCR of about 7 to 11 cycles using a sample-barcoded 5' primer and a J-beta primer mix. Via MiXCR, TCRdb re-called the 5' RACE reads, giving one row per CDR3 protein. The table lists around 520,000 distinct CDR3 sequences, roughly a quarter of them singletons, with approximately 3.3% in the top ten. These data were likewise used in another study, on T cells of mothers and their children.

Sequencing was carried out using blood. The receptors stem from a boy between 2 and 10 years old in good health.

This clonotype has a handful of counts. The rearrangement uses TRBV2 and TRBJ2-3; possibly TRBD2 for D (5 bases). Germline loops: CDR1 SNHLY, CDR2 FYNNEI. Trimming shortened V by 4 bases and J by 4 bases, and 9 bases separated the two germline ends. This CDR3 region has 13 residues. The CDR3 DNA reads as TGTGCCAGCAGTGTAGGTAGCGCAGATACGCAGTATTTT. Amino acid sequence: CASSVGSADTQYF. Looking up the rest from reference TRBV2 and TRBJ2-3 gives the full variable domain: EPEVTQTPSHQVTQMGQEVILRCVPISNHLYFYWYRQILGQKVEFLVSFYNNEISEKSEIFDDQFSVERPDGSNFTLKIRSTKLEDSAMYFCASSVGSADTQYFGPGTRLTVL.

The CDR3 region is CSARLVYNEQFF. DNA of the CDR3: TGCAGTGCTAGACTAGTCTACAATGAGCAGTTCTTC. The V gene is TRBV20-1, the J gene TRBJ2-1; D gene unclear. CDR3 length: 12 amino acids. V was pared by 2 bases and J by 3 bases, with 5 bases between. Per germline, CDR1 DFQATT and CDR2 SNEGSKA (reference sequence).

In nucleotides, the CDR3 is TGCAGCGTCACAGCCCGCAGGGAGAACACTGAAGCTTTCTTT. It specifies CSVTARRENTEAFF. The J gene is TRBJ1-1, the V gene TRBV29-1; perhaps TRBD1 as D (5 bases). V was clipped by 6 bases and J by 1 base, with 15 bases between them. CDR3 length: 14 residues. CDR1 is SQVTM and CDR2 is ANQGSEA in the germline V gene. Filled out from reference TRBV29-1 and TRBJ1-1, the complete variable domain reads SAVISQKPSRDICQRGTSLTIQCQVDSQVTMMFWYRQQPGQSLTLIATANQGSEATYESGFVIDKFPISRPNLTFSTLTVSNMSPEDSSIYLCSVTARRENTEAFFGQGTRLTVV.

This clonotype was seen a handful of times. The V gene is TRBV30, the J gene TRBJ1-5; 9 bases agree with TRBD1. There are 15 residues in the CDR3. The germline V gene has CDR1 GTSNPN and CDR2 SVGIG (reference sequence). V shed 4 bases and J 3 bases; nucleotides not matched to a gene: 7. The CDR3 spells CAWTPGQGLNQPQHF. The CDR3 region has the DNA TGTGCCTGGACCCCGGGACAGGGCCTCAATCAGCCCCAGCATTTT.

The CDR3 protein is CASSQDLQKETQYF. Here the CDR3 DNA reads TGTGCCAGCAGCCAAGACCTACAGAAAGAGACCCAGTACTTC. The gene calls are TRBV4-2 and TRBJ2-5; no firm D call. Germline V gene data show CDR1 as LGHNA and CDR2 as YNFKEQ. The CDR3 is 14 amino acids. The V gene lost 0 bases and the J gene lost 3 bases, with 8 bases spanning the gap.

This clonotype occurred a few times. The chain links TRBV9 to TRBJ2-1; unclear D gene. Trimming pared 4 bases from V and 8 bases from J, leaving 19 bases between. The CDR3 runs to 15 residues. Looked up from germline, CDR1 is SGDLS and CDR2 is YYNGEE. The CDR3 coding sequence is TGTGCCAGCAGCCTCTACGGAATCAGGCCGGATGAGCAGTTCTTC. Its translation is CASSLYGIRPDEQFF.

The gene calls are TRBV29-1 and TRBJ1-2; a weak D match, TRBD1 (5 bases). V lost 7 bases to trimming and J lost 2 bases, with 14 bases between them. The CDR3 is 13 residues long. Germline V gives CDR1 SQVTM, CDR2 ANQGSEA. Written as DNA, the CDR3 is TGCAGCGCCAGACAGACTACCAACTATGGCTACACCTTC. Its translation is CSARQTTNYGYTF.

The table lists this clonotype with a few counts. This chain links TRBV30 with TRBJ2-4; D might be TRBD2 (7 bases). Germline CDR1 reads GTSNPN; CDR2 reads SVGIG (reference sequence). The CDR3 extends over 13 amino acids. CDR3 sequence (DNA): TGTCAGGGGCGGGGGCGTAGGGGAAACATTCAGTACTTC. Translated, it gives CQGRGRRGNIQYF.